This is a list of T cell receptor beta chains from one sample in a study of cytomegalovirus exposure and HLA in healthy donors. Here immunoSEQ multiplex PCR was the method, and the copy in TCRdb shows in-frame clones only, minus some. In the table there are approximately 50,000 clones, about three quarters of which are singletons. The sequenced sample consisted of PBMCs. These receptors all stem from a man aged 25 to 40 in good health and CMV-seropositive. The CDR3 runs from the conserved cysteine through the conserved F or W. The order of the fields is J gene, V gene, D gene, clone size, CDR3 protein, CDR3 DNA. A D gene is named only where the DNA matches it firmly. Part of the rows lack a size; the others show once, few, many or a class for expanded clones.

j_gene: TRBJ2-3
v_gene: TRBV7-9
d_gene: TRBD2
abundance: few
CDR3aa: CASSSGGGSTDTQYF
CDR3nt: TGTGCCAGCAGCTCTGGGGGGGGAAGCACGGATACGCAGTATTTT

j_gene: TRBJ2-7
v_gene: TRBV5-1
d_gene: TRBD1
abundance: -
CDR3aa: CASSLAGTAYEQYF
CDR3nt: TGCGCCAGCAGCTTGGCAGGGACAGCCTACGAGCAGTACTTC

j_gene: TRBJ2-5
v_gene: TRBV5-1
d_gene: -
abundance: few
CDR3aa: CASSLTGPRETQYF
CDR3nt: TGCGCCAGCAGCTTGACAGGGCCTAGGGAGACCCAGTACTTC

j_gene: TRBJ2-7
v_gene: TRBV9
d_gene: TRBD2
abundance: -
CDR3aa: CASSPPSAGTHEQYF
CDR3nt: TGTGCCAGCAGCCCCCCCTCAGCGGGGACCCACGAGCAGTACTTC

j_gene: TRBJ2-2
v_gene: TRBV18
d_gene: -
abundance: -
CDR3aa: CASSPVQGRTGELFF
CDR3nt: TGTGCCAGCTCACCAGTACAGGGGAGGACCGGGGAGCTGTTTTTT

j_gene: TRBJ2-7
v_gene: TRBV6-1
d_gene: TRBD1
abundance: -
CDR3aa: CASRVDQGAGYEQYF
CDR3nt: TGTGCCAGCAGAGTTGATCAGGGGGCGGGCTACGAGCAGTACTTC

j_gene: TRBJ2-1
v_gene: TRBV5-4
d_gene: TRBD1
abundance: -
CDR3aa: CASSLVGTGVNEQFF
CDR3nt: TGTGCCAGCAGCTTGGTGGGGACAGGGGTTAATGAGCAGTTCTTC

j_gene: TRBJ1-6
v_gene: TRBV30
d_gene: TRBD1
abundance: -
CDR3aa: CAWGDIGQGDSPLHF
CDR3nt: TGTGCCTGGGGAGATATCGGACAGGGGGATTCACCCCTCCACTTT

j_gene: TRBJ2-3
v_gene: TRBV7-8
d_gene: TRBD2
abundance: few
CDR3aa: CASSLDTSASDTQYF
CDR3nt: TGTGCCAGCAGCTTGGATACTAGCGCGTCAGATACGCAGTATTTT

j_gene: TRBJ2-1
v_gene: TRBV29-1
d_gene: TRBD2
abundance: -
CDR3aa: CSGGLVLEQFF
CDR3nt: TGCAGCGGAGGACTAGTTCTTGAGCAGTTCTTC

j_gene: TRBJ1-6
v_gene: TRBV5-6
d_gene: -
abundance: -
CDR3aa: CASSLSRLDNSPLHF
CDR3nt: TGTGCCAGCAGCTTATCCCGGTTAGATAATTCACCCCTCCACTTT

j_gene: TRBJ2-7
v_gene: TRBV5-4
d_gene: -
abundance: -
CDR3aa: CANPGVEQYF
CDR3nt: TGTGCCAACCCAGGGGTCGAGCAGTACTTC

j_gene: TRBJ2-3
v_gene: TRBV4-1
d_gene: TRBD1
abundance: once
CDR3aa: CASSPETGSDTQYF
CDR3nt: TGCGCCAGCAGCCCGGAGACAGGGTCGGATACGCAGTATTTT

j_gene: TRBJ2-1
v_gene: TRBV6-5
d_gene: TRBD1
abundance: few
CDR3aa: CASSYRLQGANEQFF
CDR3nt: TGTGCCAGCAGTTATCGGCTACAGGGGGCGAATGAGCAGTTCTTC

j_gene: TRBJ2-5
v_gene: TRBV29-1
d_gene: -
abundance: -
CDR3aa: CSVGFRETQYF
CDR3nt: TGCAGCGTTGGGTTCAGGGAGACCCAGTACTTC

j_gene: TRBJ1-1
v_gene: TRBV15
d_gene: TRBD1
abundance: once
CDR3aa: CATSRGLGTENTEAFF
CDR3nt: TGTGCCACCAGCAGGGGTTTGGGGACAGAAAACACTGAAGCTTTCTTT

j_gene: TRBJ2-1
v_gene: TRBV4-1
d_gene: TRBD2
abundance: few
CDR3aa: CASSPSSPGLAGNEQFF
CDR3nt: TGCGCCAGCAGCCCATCGTCTCCAGGACTAGCGGGAAATGAGCAGTTCTTC

j_gene: TRBJ1-4
v_gene: TRBV9
d_gene: -
abundance: -
CDR3aa: CASSVGMGGTNEKLFF
CDR3nt: TGTGCCAGCAGCGTAGGCATGGGGGGTACTAATGAAAAACTGTTTTTT

j_gene: TRBJ2-1
v_gene: TRBV5-6
d_gene: -
abundance: -
CDR3aa: CASSLMQGTAAEQFF
CDR3nt: TGTGCCAGCAGCTTGATGCAGGGGACGGCGGCTGAGCAGTTCTTC

j_gene: TRBJ1-2
v_gene: TRBV29-1
d_gene: -
abundance: once
CDR3aa: CSVLRDWAGYTF
CDR3nt: TGCAGCGTCTTAAGGGACTGGGCTGGCTACACCTTC

j_gene: TRBJ1-2
v_gene: TRBV7-8
d_gene: -
abundance: -
CDR3aa: CASSPGWGYTF
CDR3nt: TGTGCCAGCAGCCCAGGGTGGGGCTACACCTTC

j_gene: TRBJ2-2
v_gene: TRBV7-3
d_gene: TRBD2
abundance: few
CDR3aa: CASSFGTNGELFF
CDR3nt: TGTGCCAGCAGCTTCGGGACTAACGGGGAGCTGTTTTTT

j_gene: TRBJ1-1
v_gene: TRBV11-2
d_gene: -
abundance: few
CDR3aa: CASSLALSQGFF
CDR3nt: TGTGCCAGCAGCTTAGCTCTCTCGCAGGGTTTCTTT

j_gene: TRBJ2-7
v_gene: TRBV21-1
d_gene: -
abundance: -
CDR3aa: CASSIQRSGGPYYEQYF
CDR3nt: TGTGCCAGCAGCATCCAGAGAAGCGGGGGGCCTTACTACGAGCAGTACTTC

j_gene: TRBJ1-4
v_gene: TRBV9
d_gene: TRBD1
abundance: -
CDR3aa: CASSVGVRGQGEKLFF
CDR3nt: TGTGCCAGCAGCGTAGGCGTAAGGGGACAGGGTGAAAAACTGTTTTTT

j_gene: TRBJ1-1
v_gene: TRBV6-1
d_gene: -
abundance: -
CDR3aa: CASRQTQNTEAFF
CDR3nt: TGTGCCAGCAGACAAACACAGAACACTGAAGCTTTCTTT

j_gene: TRBJ1-6
v_gene: TRBV5-1
d_gene: -
abundance: -
CDR3aa: CASSLDLLDNSPLHF
CDR3nt: TGCGCCAGCAGCTTGGACCTTCTAGATAATTCACCCCTCCACTTT

j_gene: TRBJ1-2
v_gene: TRBV9
d_gene: -
abundance: -
CDR3aa: CASTPRREGYGYTF
CDR3nt: TGTGCCAGCACCCCCCGCAGGGAGGGCTATGGCTACACCTTC

j_gene: TRBJ2-3
v_gene: TRBV19
d_gene: -
abundance: -
CDR3aa: CASSIAGWGTDTQYF
CDR3nt: TGTGCCAGTAGTATAGCAGGGTGGGGCACAGATACGCAGTATTTT

j_gene: TRBJ2-7
v_gene: TRBV6-1
d_gene: TRBD1
abundance: -
CDR3aa: CASSEVWDRGGEQYF
CDR3nt: TGTGCCAGCAGTGAAGTATGGGACAGGGGTGGCGAGCAGTACTTC